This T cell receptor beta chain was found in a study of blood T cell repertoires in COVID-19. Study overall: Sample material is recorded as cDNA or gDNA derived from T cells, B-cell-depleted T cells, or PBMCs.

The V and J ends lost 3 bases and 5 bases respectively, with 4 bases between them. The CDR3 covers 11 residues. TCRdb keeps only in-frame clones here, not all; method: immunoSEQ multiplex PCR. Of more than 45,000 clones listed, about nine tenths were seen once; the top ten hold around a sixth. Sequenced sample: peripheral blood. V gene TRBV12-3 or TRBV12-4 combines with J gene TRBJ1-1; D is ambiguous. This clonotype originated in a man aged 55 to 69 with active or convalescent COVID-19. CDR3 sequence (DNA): TGTGCCAGCAGTTTTGAGACTGAAGCTTTCTTT. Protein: CASSFETEAFF.